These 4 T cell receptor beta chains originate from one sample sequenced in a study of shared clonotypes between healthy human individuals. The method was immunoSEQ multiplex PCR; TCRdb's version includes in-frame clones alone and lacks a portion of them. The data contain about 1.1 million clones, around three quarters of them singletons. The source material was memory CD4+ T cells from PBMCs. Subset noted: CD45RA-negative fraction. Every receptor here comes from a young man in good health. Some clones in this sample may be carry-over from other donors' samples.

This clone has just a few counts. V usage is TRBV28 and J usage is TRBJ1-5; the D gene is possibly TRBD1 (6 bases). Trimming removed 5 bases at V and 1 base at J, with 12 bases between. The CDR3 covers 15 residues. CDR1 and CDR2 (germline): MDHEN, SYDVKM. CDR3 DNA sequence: TGTGCCAGCAGTAGGAGAGGACAGAGCAATCAGCCCCAGCATTTT. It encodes CASSRRGQSNQPQHF.

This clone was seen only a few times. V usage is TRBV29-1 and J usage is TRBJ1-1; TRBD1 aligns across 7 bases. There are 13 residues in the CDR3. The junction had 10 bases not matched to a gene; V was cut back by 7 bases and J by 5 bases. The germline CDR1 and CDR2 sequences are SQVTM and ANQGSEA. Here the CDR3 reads CSGSQGTGTEAFF. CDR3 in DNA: TGCAGCGGATCACAGGGGACGGGTACTGAAGCTTTCTTT.

The CDR3 loop is CASSRGQMAYNEQFF. In DNA form, the CDR3 reads TGTGCCAGCAGCCGGGGCCAAATGGCCTACAATGAGCAGTTCTTC. The chain carries TRBV7-2 and TRBJ2-1; tentatively, D is TRBD1 or TRBD2 (5 bases each). The CDR3 is 15 amino acids. The V gene's germline CDR1 is SGHTA and CDR2 FQGNSA. V was shortened by 5 bases and J by 2 bases, with 13 bases between the two germline ends.

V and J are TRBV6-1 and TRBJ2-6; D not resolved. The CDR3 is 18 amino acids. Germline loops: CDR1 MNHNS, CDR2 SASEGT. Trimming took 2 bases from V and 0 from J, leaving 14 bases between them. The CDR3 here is CASSESLVSTSGANVLTF. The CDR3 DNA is TGTGCCAGCAGTGAATCGCTGGTCTCGACCTCTGGGGCCAACGTCCTGACTTTC.